This TCR beta chain was captured by sequencing in a study of blood T cell repertoires in COVID-19. Overall study: The United States, Italy and Spain provided the acute and convalescent COVID-19 samples. PBMCs, B-cell-depleted T cells, or T cells provided the cDNA or gDNA that made up the material.

Germline V gene sequence: CDR1 SEHNR, CDR2 FQNEAQ (reference sequence). This CDR3 is built from 15 residues. Trimming shortened V by 0 bases and J by 0 bases, and 8 bases separated the two germline ends. Under the authors' procedure: For nucleated cells, counts were estimated from reference gene primer amplification. Clones were read by immunoSEQ multiplex PCR, and TCRdb kept only the in-frame ones, dropping some. V and J calls plus clone size are reproduced from that table; the DNA served to infer D and trimming. The repertoire includes roughly 290,000 clones, about 85% of them detected once, and around 4% sits in the top ten.

V gene TRBV7-9 combines with J gene TRBJ1-1, with D tentatively TRBD1 (6 bases). Sequenced input: peripheral blood. The receptor's source is a woman in her fifties or sixties with active or convalescent COVID-19. CDR3 coding DNA: TGTGCCAGCAGCTTAGCGACAGGCATGAACACTGAAGCTTTCTTT. Protein sequence: CASSLATGMNTEAFF.